This T cell receptor (beta chain) was observed in a study of CD8 T cells in Susac syndrome. Study background: Blood was drawn from Susac syndrome patients while they were therapy-naive, on corticosteroids, or on intravenous immunoglobulin alone.

CDR3 length: 12 amino acids. Looked up from germline, CDR1 is SGHRS and CDR2 is YFSETQ. In the case of this clonotype: One junction end does not reproduce the germline sequence, and a read error may be involved.

RNA, at about 0.5 to 1 ug, was reverse transcribed with random hexamers. The immunoSEQ assay covered 54 Vbeta and 13 Jbeta segments for CDR3. MiXCR was run by TCRdb on the immunoSEQ multiplex PCR reads, yielding one entry per CDR3 protein. Here the sample spans 110,000 to 150,000 distinct CDR3 sequences, nearly 97% being singletons. The recently defined diagnostic criteria for definite or probable disease were met by the Susac syndrome patients. TEMRA cells were FACS-enriched, and CD8+ and CD4+ T cells were isolated negatively. Sequencing was carried out using CD4+ T cells from PBMCs. This receptor was taken from a human donor with Susac syndrome. The chain links TRBV5-1 to TRBJ2-1; possible D gene TRBD2, 5 bases. CDR3 sequence reads: CASSLSGNEQFF. CDR3 DNA: TGTGCCAGCAGCTTGAGCGGCAATGAGCAGTTCTTC.